This record looks at one T cell receptor (beta chain) sequence and its context. Its target antigen remains unknown. Within one base of it there is no much larger clone, and no base qualities were kept. RNA was extracted using the RNeasy kit, and about 0.5 to 1 ug of the RNA was reverse transcribed with random hexamers. TCR beta CDR3 regions were amplified with the immunoSEQ multiplex PCR assay covering 54 Vbeta and 13 Jbeta segments. Bias from PCR amplification was corrected by using a synthetic template baseline for primer optimization and for computational correction. Per the source publication's procedure: Only productive sequences were kept, with reads annotated to V, D and J genes according to IMGT and analyzed in immunoSEQ Analyzer. To calculate clonality, Shannon entropy was normalized by log2 of the number of productive unique sequences and then subtracted from one. For each patient and control, public and private clones were evaluated within the 100 most prevalent clones. A clone was defined as Susac-specific if it was absent from the healthy and MS cohorts, from 1052 published viral clones and from other ImmuneACCESS disease sequences. TCRdb reanalyzed the raw reads on its own, using fastp at Q25 for trimming and MiXCR for clone calling, and kept in-frame beta chains. Rows with one shared CDR3 protein collapse into an entry with the most common genes and DNA. Clone size and V and J calls follow TCRdb, not the original study. The sample includes around 150,000 distinct CDR3 sequences, with around 95% observed a single time. The ten biggest clones cover over 0.12% of the sample.

The data are from a study of CD8 T cells in Susac syndrome (dated by TCRdb to about 2019). With regard to the full study: Whether CD8+ T cell activation and differentiation in Susac syndrome was antigen driven was tested using repertoire sequencing. General study outcomes and caveats: The study acknowledged that relatively few individuals were included in the TCR sequencing and HLA analysis.

V lost 0 bases and J lost 9 bases; the stretch between them is 12 bases long. The CDR3 runs 14 residues from the cysteine to the phenylalanine. Of all the DNA, just the CDR3 is kept, 42 bases in frame from base 1. Per the germline V gene (reference sequence), DFQATT is the CDR1 and SNEGSKA is the CDR2. Peripheral blood CD8+ and CD4+ T cells from healthy donors, Susac syndrome patients and multiple sclerosis patients were profiled by high-throughput TCR beta sequencing. Healthy donors were age- and sex-matched controls. Bulk CD8+ and CD4+ T cells were purified by magnetic negative isolation, whereas CD8+ TEMRA cells were enriched by FACS. Blood was drawn into EDTA tubes, processed within 24 hours, and PBMCs were isolated by density gradient centrifugation. PBMCs destined for TCR sequencing were cryopreserved in liquid nitrogen and later thawed in a 37 °C water bath. The sorted or isolated CD4+, CD8+ and CD8+ TEMRA cells reached a purity of at least 90%.

The rearranged segments are TRBV20-1 and TRBJ1-6, with the D gene call left open. The TCR was taken from a human donor in good health. Sequenced sample: CD4+ T cells from PBMCs. The nucleotide sequence reads TGCAGTGCTAGAGAGGGCCGAGGAGCTTCACCCCTCCACTTT. Its protein reads: CSAREGRGASPLHF.